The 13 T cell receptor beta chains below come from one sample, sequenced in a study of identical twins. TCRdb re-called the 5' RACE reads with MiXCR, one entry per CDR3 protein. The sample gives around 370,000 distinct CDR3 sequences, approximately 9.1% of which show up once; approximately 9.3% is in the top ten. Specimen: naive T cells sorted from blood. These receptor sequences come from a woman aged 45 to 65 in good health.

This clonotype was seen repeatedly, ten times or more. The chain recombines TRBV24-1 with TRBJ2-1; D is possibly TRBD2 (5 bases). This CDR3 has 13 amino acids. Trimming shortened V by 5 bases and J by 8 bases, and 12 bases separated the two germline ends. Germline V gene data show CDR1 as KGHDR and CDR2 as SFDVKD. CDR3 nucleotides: TGTGCCACCAGTGGTCGGAGGAGCTATGAGCAGTTCTTC. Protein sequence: CATSGRRSYEQFF.

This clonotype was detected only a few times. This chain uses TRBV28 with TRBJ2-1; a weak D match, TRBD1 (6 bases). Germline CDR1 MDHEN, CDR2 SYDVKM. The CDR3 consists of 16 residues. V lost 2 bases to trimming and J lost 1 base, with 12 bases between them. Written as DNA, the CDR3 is TGTGCCAGCAGTTTAGGGTCAGGGGCATCCTACAATGAGCAGTTCTTC. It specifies CASSLGSGASYNEQFF.

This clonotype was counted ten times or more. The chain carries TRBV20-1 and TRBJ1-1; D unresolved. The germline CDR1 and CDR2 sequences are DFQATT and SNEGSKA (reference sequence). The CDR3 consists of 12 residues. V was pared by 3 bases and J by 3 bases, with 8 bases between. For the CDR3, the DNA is TGCAGTGCTAGTAGGGTGGACACTGAAGCTTTCTTT. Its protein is CSASRVDTEAFF.

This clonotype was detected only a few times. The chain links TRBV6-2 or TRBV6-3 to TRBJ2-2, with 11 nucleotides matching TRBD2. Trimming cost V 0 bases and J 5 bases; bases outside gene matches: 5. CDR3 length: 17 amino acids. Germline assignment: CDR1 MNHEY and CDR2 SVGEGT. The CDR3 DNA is TGTGCCAGCAGTTACTCGACACTAGCGGGAGTTACCGGGGAGCTGTTTTTT. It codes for CASSYSTLAGVTGELFF.

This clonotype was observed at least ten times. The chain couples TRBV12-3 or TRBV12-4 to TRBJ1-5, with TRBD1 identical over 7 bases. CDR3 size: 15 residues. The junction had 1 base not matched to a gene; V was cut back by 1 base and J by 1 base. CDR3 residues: CASSLETGSNQPQHF. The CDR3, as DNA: TGTGCCAGCAGTTTAGAGACAGGGAGCAATCAGCCCCAGCATTTT.

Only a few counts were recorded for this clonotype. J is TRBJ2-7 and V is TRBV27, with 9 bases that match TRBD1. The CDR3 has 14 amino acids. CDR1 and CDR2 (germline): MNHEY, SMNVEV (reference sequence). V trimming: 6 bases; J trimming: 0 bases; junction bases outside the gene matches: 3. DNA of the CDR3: TGTGCCAGCAGGCTGGGACAGGGCTCCTACGAGCAGTACGTC. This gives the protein CASRLGQGSYEQYV.

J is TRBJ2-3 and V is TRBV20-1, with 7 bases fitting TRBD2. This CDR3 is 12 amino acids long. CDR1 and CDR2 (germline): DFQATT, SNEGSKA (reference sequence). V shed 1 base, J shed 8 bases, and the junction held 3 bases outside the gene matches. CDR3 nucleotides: TGCAGTGCTAGAGCGAGCGGGACTACGCAGTATTTT. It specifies CSARASGTTQYF.

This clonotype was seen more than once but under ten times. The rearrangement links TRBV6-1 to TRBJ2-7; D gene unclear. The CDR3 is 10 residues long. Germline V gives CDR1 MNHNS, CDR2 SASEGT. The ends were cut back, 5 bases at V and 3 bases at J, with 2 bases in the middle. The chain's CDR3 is CASSNYEQYF. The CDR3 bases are TGTGCCAGCAGTAACTACGAGCAGTACTTC.

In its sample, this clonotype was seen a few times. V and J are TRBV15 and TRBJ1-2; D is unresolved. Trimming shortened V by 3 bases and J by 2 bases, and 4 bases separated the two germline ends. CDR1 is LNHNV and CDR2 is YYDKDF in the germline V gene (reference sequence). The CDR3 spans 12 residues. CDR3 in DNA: TGTGCCACCAGCAGCGAGAACTATGGCTACACCTTC. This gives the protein CATSSENYGYTF.

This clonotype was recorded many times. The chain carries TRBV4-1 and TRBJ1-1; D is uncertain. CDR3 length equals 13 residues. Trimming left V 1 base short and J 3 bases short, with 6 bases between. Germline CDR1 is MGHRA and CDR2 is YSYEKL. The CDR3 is CASSQAEYTEAFF. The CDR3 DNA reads TGCGCCAGCAGCCAAGCAGAATACACTGAAGCTTTCTTT.

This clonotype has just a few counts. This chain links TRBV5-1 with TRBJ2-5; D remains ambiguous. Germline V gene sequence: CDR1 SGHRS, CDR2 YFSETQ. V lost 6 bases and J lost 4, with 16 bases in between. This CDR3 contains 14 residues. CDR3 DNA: TGCGCCAGCACTCCCTCGGCCAGTGGAGAGACCCAGTACTTC. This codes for CASTPSASGETQYF.

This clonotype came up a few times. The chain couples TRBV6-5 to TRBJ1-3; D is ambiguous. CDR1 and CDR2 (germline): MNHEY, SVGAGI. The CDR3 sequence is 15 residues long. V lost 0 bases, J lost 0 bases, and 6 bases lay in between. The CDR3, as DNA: TGTGCCAGCAGTTACTCCAGATCCTCTGGAAACACCATATATTTT. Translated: CASSYSRSSGNTIYF.

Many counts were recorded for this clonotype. CDR3 in amino acids: CASSLSDGVTDTQYF. CDR3 sequence (DNA): TGTGCCAGCAGCTTATCGGACGGTGTCACAGATACGCAGTATTTT. The J gene is TRBJ2-3, the V gene TRBV7-6; D uncertain. The CDR3 sequence is 15 residues long. Trimming removed 2 bases at V and 2 bases at J, with 11 bases between. Germline V gene sequence: CDR1 SGHVS, CDR2 FNYEAQ. Looking up the rest from reference TRBV7-6 and TRBJ2-3 gives the full variable domain: GAGVSQSPRYKVTKRGQDVALRCDPISGHVSLYWYRQALGQGPEFLTYFNYEAQQDKSGLPNDRFSAERPEGSISTLTIQRTEQRDSAMYRCASSLSDGVTDTQYFGPGTRLTVL.